The subject of this entry is one T cell receptor (beta chain). Antigen specificity is unknown. All donors came from Russia, were Caucasian and healthy, and spanned ages roughly 6 to 95. The data were taken from a study of blood T cells in healthy people across ages. Broader study findings: Measured against age, TCR beta diversity per million T cells decreased in a roughly linear manner.

The authors ran a second PCR of roughly 6 to 11 cycles using a sample-barcoded 5' primer and a J-beta primer mix. TCRdb passed the 5' RACE reads through MiXCR, listing each CDR3 protein once. This table holds 1.6 million or so distinct CDR3 sequences, about 31% found once. CDR3 length: 17 amino acids. V was clipped by 0 bases and J by 1 base, with 13 bases between them. Germline V gives CDR1 MGHRA, CDR2 YSYEKL. Sequences were obtained from blood. V and J are TRBV4-1 and TRBJ2-1; D is possibly TRBD2 (6 bases). This receptor was taken from a woman younger than 45 in good health. CDR3 DNA: TGCGCCAGCAGCCAAGAGGGACTGGGGGGATCCTACAATGAGCAGTTCTTC. This codes for CASSQEGLGGSYNEQFF.